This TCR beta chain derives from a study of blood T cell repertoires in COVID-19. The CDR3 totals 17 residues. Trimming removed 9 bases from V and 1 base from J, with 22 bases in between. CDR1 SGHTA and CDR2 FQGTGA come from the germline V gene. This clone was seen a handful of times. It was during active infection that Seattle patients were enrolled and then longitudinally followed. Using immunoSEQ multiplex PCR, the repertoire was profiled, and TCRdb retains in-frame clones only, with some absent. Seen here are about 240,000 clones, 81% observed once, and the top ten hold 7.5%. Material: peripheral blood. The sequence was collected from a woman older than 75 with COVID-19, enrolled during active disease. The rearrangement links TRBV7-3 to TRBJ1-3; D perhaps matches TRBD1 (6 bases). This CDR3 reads CARASLEDRASGNTIYF. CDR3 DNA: TGTGCCAGAGCTTCTCTGGAGGACAGAGCATCTGGAAACACCATATATTTT.